A single sample gave rise to the 31 T cell receptor beta chains below, sequenced in a study of blood T cell repertoires in COVID-19. Profiled with immunoSEQ multiplex PCR; TCRdb holds only in-frame clones, not every one. In the table there are some 200,000 clones, around 84% of which are singletons. Source material: PBMCs or T cells enriched from blood (not recorded which). The receptors were gathered from a woman in her thirties or forties with acute COVID-19.

The rearrangement links TRBV7-3 to TRBJ2-7; 16 nucleotides agree with TRBD2. The V segment lost 9 bases and the J segment 2 bases; nucleotides outside the gene matches: 1. From germline, CDR1 is SGHTA and CDR2 FQGTGA. The CDR3 has 14 amino acids. This CDR3 is CARGTSGRAYEQYF. The CDR3 DNA follows: TGTGCCAGAGGGACTAGCGGGAGGGCCTACGAGCAGTACTTC.

Details on this clone: The same CDR3 is also encoded by other DNA sequences in this sample. The chain uses TRBV7-2 and TRBJ2-7; possibly TRBD2 for D (5 bases). V was cut by 3 bases and J by 2 bases, with 11 bases left in between. This CDR3 has 14 amino acids. CDR1 and CDR2 from the germline V gene are SGHTA and FQGNSA. CDR3 sequence reads: CASSLGRGTYEQYF. CDR3 DNA: TGTGCCAGCAGCTTGGGGAGAGGGACCTACGAGCAGTACTTC.

On this clone itself: Compared with germline, one end of the junction differs, possibly owing to a read error. The chain carries TRBV27 and TRBJ2-5; 7 positions agree with TRBD1. Germline V gene data show CDR1 as MNHEY and CDR2 as SMNVEV (reference sequence). The CDR3 length is 14 residues. CDR3 sequence (DNA): TGTGCCAGCAGTGTATCGACAGGGACGGAGACCCAGTACTTC. It is translated as CASSVSTGTETQYF.

The V and J genes are TRBV28 and TRBJ1-5; D is perhaps TRBD1 (5 bases). CDR1 is MDHEN and CDR2 is SYDVKM in the germline V gene. Trimming shortened V by 4 bases and J by 9 bases, and 16 bases separated the two germline ends. This CDR3 comprises 14 residues. In DNA form, the CDR3 reads TGTGCCAGCAGTTCGCGGGACGGGGGTACGCCCCAGCATTTT. Translated: CASSSRDGGTPQHF. Full variable domain (outside the CDR3, taken from reference TRBV28 and TRBJ1-5): DVKVTQSSRYLVKRTGEKVFLECVQDMDHENMFWYRQDPGLGLRLIYFSYDVKMKEKGDIPEGYSVSREKKERFSLILESASTNQTSMYLCASSSRDGGTPQHFGDGTRLSIL.

The V and J genes are TRBV5-1 and TRBJ2-3; TRBD2 might be the D (5 bases). The V gene lost 4 bases and the J gene lost 4 bases, with 13 bases spanning the gap. The CDR3 extends over 14 amino acids. Germline V lookup: CDR1 SGHRS, CDR2 YFSETQ. CDR3 region: CASSLDYAADTQYF. The CDR3, as DNA: TGCGCCAGCAGCCTTGACTACGCGGCAGATACGCAGTATTTT. Complete variable domain (other parts from reference TRBV5-1 and TRBJ2-3): KAGVTQTPRYLIKTRGQQVTLSCSPISGHRSVSWYQQTPGQGLQFLFEYFSETQRNKGNFPGRFSGRQFSNSRSEMNVSTLELGDSALYLCASSLDYAADTQYFGPGTRLTVL.

This chain connects TRBV6-5 to TRBJ2-3; 11 nucleotides match TRBD1. CDR1 and CDR2 (germline): MNHEY, SVGAGI. The CDR3 has 15 residues. V shed 7 bases and J 6 bases; nucleotides not matched to a gene: 9. CDR3 bases: TGTGCCAGCACTCGTAGGACAGGGGGCGCGGATACGCAGTATTTT. Amino acids: CASTRRTGGADTQYF.

This clone was seen just once. The J gene is TRBJ2-7, the V gene TRBV18, with 11 bases aligning to TRBD1. The CDR3 sequence is 12 residues long. Trimming removed 5 bases from V and 6 bases from J; junction bases left unmatched: 0. Germline V gene data show CDR1 as KGHSH and CDR2 as LQKENI. CDR3 in DNA: TGTGCCAGCTCAGGGACAGGGGGCGAGCAGTACTTC. Translated: CASSGTGGEQYF. Complete variable domain (other parts from reference TRBV18 and TRBJ2-7): NAGVMQNPRHLVRRRGQEARLRCSPMKGHSHVYWYRQLPEEGLKFMVYLQKENIIDESGMPKERFSAEFPKEGPSILRIQQVVRGDSAAYFCASSGTGGEQYFGPGTRLTVT.

In its sample, this clone was seen many times. The genes are TRBV6-6 and TRBJ1-3; D not resolved. CDR3 size: 15 residues. V was pared by 7 bases and J by 0 bases, with 13 bases between. Germline CDR1 MNHNY, CDR2 SVGAGI (reference sequence). CDR3 residues: CASTATDSSGNTIYF. The CDR3 DNA follows: TGTGCCAGCACCGCGACGGACTCCTCTGGAAACACCATATATTTT.

This chain connects TRBV18 to TRBJ2-7, with TRBD1 identical over 7 bases. The CDR3 covers 14 residues. After removal of 2 bases from V and 6 bases from J, the junction contained 7 bases not matched to a gene. Germline lookup yields CDR1 KGHSH and CDR2 LQKENI. DNA for the CDR3: TGTGCCAGCTCACCAGAGACAGGGTCTTCCGAGCAGTACTTC. This sequence encodes CASSPETGSSEQYF. Full variable domain (outside the CDR3, taken from reference TRBV18 and TRBJ2-7): NAGVMQNPRHLVRRRGQEARLRCSPMKGHSHVYWYRQLPEEGLKFMVYLQKENIIDESGMPKERFSAEFPKEGPSILRIQQVVRGDSAAYFCASSPETGSSEQYFGPGTRLTVT.

The chain couples TRBV12-3 or TRBV12-4 to TRBJ1-2; D unresolved. The CDR3 totals 13 residues. V gave up 2 bases and J gave up 8 bases, with 12 bases separating them. CDR3 protein: CASSLRRGSGYTF. CDR3 in DNA: TGTGCCAGCAGTTTAAGGCGTGGGAGCGGCTACACCTTC.

This sequence joins TRBV19 and TRBJ2-2, with 9 bases lining up with TRBD1. J lost 0 bases, V lost 4 bases, and 0 bases had no gene match. The V gene's germline CDR1 is LNHDA and CDR2 SQIVND (reference sequence). This CDR3 has 15 amino acids. The DNA for the CDR3 is TGTGCCAGTAGTAGACAGGGGGCGAACACCGGGGAGCTGTTTTTT. Its protein product is CASSRQGANTGELFF. The full variable domain, rest sourced from reference TRBV19 and TRBJ2-2, is DGGITQSPKYLFRKEGQNVTLSCEQNLNHDAMYWYRQDPGQGLRLIYYSQIVNDFQKGDIAEGYSVSREKKESFPLTVTSAQKNPTAFYLCASSRQGANTGELFFGEGSRLTVL.

The chain combines TRBV28 with TRBJ1-3; D is possibly TRBD1 (6 bases). The CDR3 has 14 amino acids. With 6 bases removed from V and 4 bases from J, the gap between germline ends came to 13 bases. The V gene's germline CDR1 is MDHEN and CDR2 SYDVKM. The CDR3 is CASRLPGVGNTIYF. The CDR3, as DNA: TGTGCCAGCAGATTACCAGGGGTCGGAAACACCATATATTTT.

The V gene is TRBV3-1 (or the pseudogene TRBV3-2), the J gene TRBJ1-2; 7 bases map to TRBD1. The CDR3 spans 13 residues. Germline trimming cut 5 bases from V and 7 bases from J; bases unmatched to any gene: 7. The V gene's germline CDR1 is LGHDT and CDR2 YNNKEL (reference sequence). Written as DNA, the CDR3 is TGTGCCAGCAGCTCGGGACAGTTCAGTGGCTACACCTTC. Protein sequence: CASSSGQFSGYTF.

This clone has at least ten counts. The V call is TRBV19, the J call TRBJ1-1, with D maybe TRBD1 (6 bases). Deletions cut 9 bases from V and 4 bases from J, with 12 bases between. Germline V gene lookup returns CDR1 LNHDA and CDR2 SQIVND (reference sequence). The CDR3 length is 12 residues. In nucleotides, the CDR3 is TGTGCCAGCAACAGGGCCTCCACTGAAGCTTTCTTT. It codes for CASNRASTEAFF.

The chain couples TRBV6-1 to TRBJ1-2; 7 bases align to TRBD1. The CDR3 runs to 17 residues. J gave up 3 bases and V 4 bases, and 14 bases lay outside the gene matches. The germline gives CDR1 MNHNS, CDR2 SASEGT. The CDR3 DNA follows: TGTGCCAGCAGTGGCCCCAGGTCGGTACAGGGGCACTATGGCTACACCTTC. It translates to CASSGPRSVQGHYGYTF.

The chain links TRBV6-4 to TRBJ1-5, with D perhaps matching TRBD1 (5 bases). Per germline, CDR1 MRHNA and CDR2 SNTAGT. Trimming cost V 7 bases and J 1 base, with 14 bases left between them. This CDR3 is built from 15 residues. The CDR3 here is CASIGEGCSNQPQHF. The DNA for the CDR3 is TGTGCCAGCATAGGGGAGGGGTGCAGCAATCAGCCCCAGCATTTT.

The V call is TRBV27, the J call TRBJ1-1; D call uncertain. Per germline, CDR1 MNHEY and CDR2 SMNVEV (reference sequence). V lost 6 bases and J 1 base, leaving 9 bases between the germline ends. The CDR3 contains 13 residues. CDR3: CASSQTPNTEAFF. DNA of the CDR3: TGTGCCAGCAGCCAAACACCGAACACTGAAGCTTTCTTT.

The chain combines TRBV2 with TRBJ1-5, with 8 nucleotides matching TRBD1. CDR1 is SNHLY and CDR2 is FYNNEI in the germline V gene. CDR3 length equals 15 residues. V lost 5 bases to trimming and J lost 4 bases; unmatched junction nucleotides: 7. The DNA for the CDR3 is TGTGCCAGCAGTCAGACAGGGGCGGGTAATCAGCCCCAGCATTTT. Its translation is CASSQTGAGNQPQHF.

The chain combines TRBV24-1 with TRBJ2-3, with D perhaps TRBD2 (5 bases). Germline CDR1 reads KGHDR; CDR2 reads SFDVKD. The CDR3 runs 13 residues. Trimming took 7 bases from V and 4 from J, leaving 11 bases between them. Here the CDR3 DNA reads TGTGCCACCAGGCCGGAGGTCCCAGATACGCAGTATTTT. As protein: CATRPEVPDTQYF.

This clone was found once. The gene calls are TRBV2 and TRBJ1-1, with no clear D. This CDR3 is built from 14 residues. CDR1 and CDR2 (germline): SNHLY, FYNNEI. V was clipped by 6 bases and J by 1 base, with 12 bases between them. CDR3 loop: CASSPRAGNTEAFF. The CDR3 DNA reads TGTGCCAGCAGCCCCAGAGCAGGGAACACTGAAGCTTTCTTT.

This chain links TRBV3-1 (or the pseudogene TRBV3-2) with TRBJ1-5, with D unclear. Germline V gives CDR1 LGHDT, CDR2 YNNKEL (reference sequence). The ends were cut back, 0 bases at V and 10 bases at J, with 16 bases in the middle. The CDR3 sequence is 15 residues long. Here the CDR3 reads CASSQDASPGGPQHF. DNA of the CDR3: TGTGCCAGCAGCCAAGATGCGTCCCCCGGTGGTCCCCAGCATTTT.

The V call is TRBV27, the J call TRBJ2-7, with TRBD2 identical over 8 bases. Trimming cost V 6 bases and J 7 bases; bases outside gene matches: 11. The CDR3 totals 14 residues. Germline V gene lookup returns CDR1 MNHEY and CDR2 SMNVEV (reference sequence). CDR3 sequence (DNA): TGTGCCAGCAGCTCTATTGCGGGAGGAGGTGAGCAGTACTTC. The encoded protein is CASSSIAGGGEQYF.

In its sample, this clone was seen a few times. The CDR3, as DNA: TGTGCCAGCAGTTACTCGGCTAGCCCAGATACGCAGTATTTT. Translation: CASSYSASPDTQYF. This sequence joins TRBV6-5 and TRBJ2-3; D is possibly TRBD2 (5 bases). The V gene's germline CDR1 is MNHEY and CDR2 SVGAGI. V lost 0 bases and J lost 4, with 8 bases in between. This CDR3 is built from 14 residues.

The CDR3 coding sequence is TGTGCCAGCAGCCGTCGCCCGGAAGAGACCCAGTACTTC. Its translation is CASSRRPEETQYF. The chain carries TRBV3-1 (or the pseudogene TRBV3-2) and TRBJ2-5; D is unclear. Trimming stripped 4 bases from V and 3 bases from J, with 9 bases between. Germline CDR1 and CDR2: LGHDT and YNNKEL (reference sequence). CDR3 length equals 13 residues.

The chain employs TRBV9 and TRBJ1-4; TRBD1 is a possible D gene (5 bases). Trimming left V 4 bases short and J 7 bases short, with 17 bases between. The CDR3 is 15 residues long. Per germline, CDR1 SGDLS and CDR2 YYNGEE. CDR3 DNA sequence: TGTGCCAGCAGCCTAAGTGCGGGGGATGTTGAAAAACTGTTTTTT. Translation gives CASSLSAGDVEKLFF.

The CDR3 DNA reads TGCGCCAGCAGTTCGGGACTAGCGGGGGGGCAGGAGACCCAGTACTTC. Translating gives CASSSGLAGGQETQYF. V usage is TRBV5-1 and J usage is TRBJ2-5; TRBD2 agrees at 16 bases. V lost 5 bases and J lost 5; bases outside the gene matches: 6. Germline loops: CDR1 SGHRS, CDR2 YFSETQ. The CDR3 spans 16 residues. Full variable domain (missing parts from reference TRBV5-1 and TRBJ2-5): KAGVTQTPRYLIKTRGQQVTLSCSPISGHRSVSWYQQTPGQGLQFLFEYFSETQRNKGNFPGRFSGRQFSNSRSEMNVSTLELGDSALYLCASSSGLAGGQETQYFGPGTRLLVL.

The chain employs TRBV9 and TRBJ1-1, with TRBD1 matching 9 bases. Germline loops: CDR1 SGDLS, CDR2 YYNGEE. Trimming removed 2 bases from V and 3 bases from J; junction bases left unmatched: 2. The CDR3 has 14 residues. In DNA form, the CDR3 reads TGTGCCAGCAGCGTCACAGGGGGCTACACTGAAGCTTTCTTT. Amino acid sequence: CASSVTGGYTEAFF.

The rearrangement joins TRBV7-3 to TRBJ2-4; TRBD2 might be the D (5 bases). Trimming left V 0 bases short and J 8 bases short, with 14 bases between. Per germline, CDR1 SGHTA and CDR2 FQGTGA. The CDR3 totals 15 residues. This CDR3 is CASSLTRAYGDIQYF. Here the CDR3 DNA reads TGTGCCAGCAGCTTAACGAGGGCCTACGGGGACATTCAGTACTTC.

This clone appeared a few times. The V call is TRBV12-3 or TRBV12-4, the J call TRBJ1-1; D not resolved. V dropped 5 bases and J dropped 5 bases, with 6 bases sitting between them. The CDR3 covers 11 residues. CDR3 in amino acids: CASSMETEAFF. For the CDR3, the DNA is TGTGCCAGCAGTATGGAGACTGAAGCTTTCTTT.

The chain is built from TRBV5-1 and TRBJ2-7, with TRBD2 identical over 15 bases. Unmatched junction bases numbered 13, after V lost 4 bases and J lost 2 bases. CDR3 length: 19 residues. From germline, CDR1 is SGHRS and CDR2 YFSETQ. The CDR3 here is CASSPYGGTSGRTAYEQYF. For the CDR3, the DNA is TGCGCCAGCAGCCCCTACGGTGGGACTAGCGGGAGGACCGCCTACGAGCAGTACTTC. The full variable domain, its missing parts supplied by reference TRBV5-1 and TRBJ2-7, is KAGVTQTPRYLIKTRGQQVTLSCSPISGHRSVSWYQQTPGQGLQFLFEYFSETQRNKGNFPGRFSGRQFSNSRSEMNVSTLELGDSALYLCASSPYGGTSGRTAYEQYFGPGTRLTVT.

The chain carries TRBV28 and TRBJ1-4; D gene unclear. Germline V gene lookup returns CDR1 MDHEN and CDR2 SYDVKM. The germline V and J ends were trimmed by 5 bases and 3 bases, with 16 bases remaining between them. The CDR3 loop spans 16 amino acids. Here the CDR3 DNA reads TGTGCCAGCAGTGCAACCTACGGGATAGCTAATGAAAAACTGTTTTTT. Its protein product is CASSATYGIANEKLFF.